The rows below give T cell receptor beta chains drawn from one sample of a study of OX40 agonist ivuxolimab in advanced cancers. The assay was immunoSEQ multiplex PCR, and TCRdb's table has in-frame clones only and misses some. The sample holds under 90,000 clones, approximately 89% seen once. Sequenced material: CD4+ or CD8+ T cells sorted from blood, taken in a trial of the OX40 agonist ivuxolimab. Receptors originate from an adult with an advanced solid tumor such as melanoma, head and neck, liver or kidney cancer. Both conserved end residues are part of each CDR3. The order of the fields is CDR3 protein, CDR3 DNA, V gene, D gene, clone size, J gene. D genes are given only for firm matches. Size values are once, few and many counts, or a class for expanded clones, and some rows have none.

CDR3aa: CASMRQGLGNTIYF
CDR3nt: TGTGCCAGCATGCGACAGGGGCTGGGAAACACCATATATTTT
v_gene: TRBV27
d_gene: TRBD1
abundance: NA
j_gene: TRBJ1-3

CDR3aa: CASLGGKLGEKLFF
CDR3nt: TGTGCCAGCCTTGGGGGAAAGTTAGGGGAAAAACTGTTTTTT
v_gene: TRBV2
d_gene: NA
abundance: NA
j_gene: TRBJ1-4

CDR3aa: CASSLGGPRGVQPQHF
CDR3nt: TGTGCCAGCAGCTTGGGGGGACCCCGGGGCGTTCAGCCCCAGCATTTT
v_gene: TRBV5-6
d_gene: NA
abundance: NA
j_gene: TRBJ1-5

CDR3aa: CASSLFFSLAAYNEQFF
CDR3nt: TGTGCCAGCAGTTTATTTTTTAGTCTAGCGGCCTACAATGAGCAGTTCTTC
v_gene: TRBV27
d_gene: TRBD2
abundance: NA
j_gene: TRBJ2-1

CDR3aa: CASSLSGTGTPYGYTF
CDR3nt: TGTGCCAGCAGCTTAAGCGGGACAGGGACTCCCTATGGCTACACCTTC
v_gene: TRBV11-2
d_gene: TRBD1
abundance: NA
j_gene: TRBJ1-2

CDR3aa: CASSLVGSKNIQYF
CDR3nt: TGTGCCAGCAGCTTAGTGGGGTCCAAAAACATTCAGTACTTC
v_gene: TRBV7-8
d_gene: NA
abundance: few
j_gene: TRBJ2-4

CDR3aa: CASSEPGYGYTF
CDR3nt: TGTGCCAGCAGTGAACCGGGCTATGGCTACACCTTC
v_gene: TRBV2
d_gene: NA
abundance: NA
j_gene: TRBJ1-2

CDR3aa: CAWSVLRGYNEQFF
CDR3nt: TGTGCCTGGAGTGTACTCCGCGGTTACAATGAGCAGTTCTTC
v_gene: TRBV30
d_gene: NA
abundance: NA
j_gene: TRBJ2-1

CDR3aa: CASSLAGRSEAFF
CDR3nt: TGTGCCAGCAGCTTAGCAGGGCGTTCTGAAGCTTTCTTT
v_gene: TRBV11-3
d_gene: NA
abundance: NA
j_gene: TRBJ1-1

CDR3aa: CASSFGTGSYNEQFF
CDR3nt: TGTGCCAGCAGTTTCGGGACAGGATCCTACAATGAGCAGTTCTTC
v_gene: TRBV7-2
d_gene: TRBD1
abundance: NA
j_gene: TRBJ2-1

CDR3aa: CASSRQGGTEAFF
CDR3nt: TGTGCCAGCAGTCGACAGGGAGGGACTGAAGCTTTCTTT
v_gene: TRBV2
d_gene: TRBD1
abundance: NA
j_gene: TRBJ1-1

CDR3aa: CASSLSASGNPTRETQYF
CDR3nt: TGTGCCAGCAGCTTGTCTGCGTCGGGGAATCCTACAAGGGAGACCCAGTACTTC
v_gene: TRBV5-4
d_gene: NA
abundance: NA
j_gene: TRBJ2-5

CDR3aa: CASSSPRVNEGNGYTF
CDR3nt: TGTGCCAGCAGCTCCCCAAGGGTGAACGAAGGGAATGGCTACACCTTC
v_gene: TRBV11-2
d_gene: NA
abundance: few
j_gene: TRBJ1-2

CDR3aa: CASSLEDYSRDTQYF
CDR3nt: TGCGCCAGCAGCTTAGAAGACTACTCTCGCGATACGCAGTATTTT
v_gene: TRBV5-1
d_gene: NA
abundance: NA
j_gene: TRBJ2-3

CDR3aa: CASSPQGSGANVLTF
CDR3nt: TGTGCCAGCAGCCCGCAGGGGTCCGGGGCCAACGTCCTGACTTTC
v_gene: TRBV6-6
d_gene: NA
abundance: few
j_gene: TRBJ2-6

CDR3aa: CASSPMNYGYTF
CDR3nt: TGTGCCAGCAGCCCTATGAACTATGGCTACACCTTC
v_gene: TRBV9
d_gene: NA
abundance: NA
j_gene: TRBJ1-2

CDR3aa: CASSQGPGDAFAGNTIYF
CDR3nt: TGCGCCAGCAGCCAAGGGCCCGGGGACGCGTTCGCTGGAAACACCATATATTTT
v_gene: TRBV4-1
d_gene: NA
abundance: NA
j_gene: TRBJ1-3

CDR3aa: CASSSGLNNEQFF
CDR3nt: TGCGCCAGCAGCTCCGGACTTAACAATGAGCAGTTCTTC
v_gene: TRBV5-1
d_gene: NA
abundance: once
j_gene: TRBJ2-1